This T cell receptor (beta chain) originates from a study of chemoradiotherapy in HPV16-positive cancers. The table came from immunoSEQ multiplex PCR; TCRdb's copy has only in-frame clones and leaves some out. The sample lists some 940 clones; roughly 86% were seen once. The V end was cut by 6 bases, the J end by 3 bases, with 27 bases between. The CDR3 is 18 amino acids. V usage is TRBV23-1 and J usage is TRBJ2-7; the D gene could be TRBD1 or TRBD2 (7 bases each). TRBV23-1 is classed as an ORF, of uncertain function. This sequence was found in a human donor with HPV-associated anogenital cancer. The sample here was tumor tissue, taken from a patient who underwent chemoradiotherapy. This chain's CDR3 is CASSLGQTRTRRGYEQYF. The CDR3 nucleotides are TGCGCCAGCAGCCTGGGACAGACGCGGACTAGAAGGGGCTACGAGCAGTACTTC.